This passage covers 30 T cell receptor beta chains from one sample sequenced in a study of T-cell reconstitution after alpha-beta-depleted transplantation in children. This sample's TCRbeta library carried unique molecular identifier barcodes. TCRdb analysed the PCR reads with MiXCR anew, one entry per CDR3 protein. Of about 300,000 distinct CDR3 sequences in the sample, 10% are singletons; the top ten hold roughly 7%. Sequencing used PBMCs, obtained before TCRalphabeta/CD19-depleted stem cell transplant. The source of these receptors is a boy in the first two years of life with acute myeloid leukemia, due to receive a stem cell transplant.

This clonotype has at least ten counts. The rearrangement uses TRBV3-1 and TRBJ2-1, with 10 nucleotides matching TRBD2. This CDR3 is built from 16 residues. Per the germline V gene, CDR1 is LGHDT and CDR2 is YNNKEL (reference sequence). V shed 4 bases and J 3 bases; nucleotides not matched to a gene: 6. The CDR3: CASSLRASGSYNEQFF. As DNA, the CDR3 is TGTGCCAGCAGCCTTAGGGCTAGCGGGAGCTACAATGAGCAGTTCTTC.

This clonotype was observed many times. The V and J genes are TRBV24-1 and TRBJ2-7, with D possibly being TRBD1 (5 bases). With 5 bases removed from V and 2 bases from J, the gap between germline ends came to 9 bases. The CDR3 sequence is 13 residues long. CDR1 and CDR2 (germline): KGHDR, SFDVKD. Written as DNA, the CDR3 is TGTGCCACCAGTGCTGGGGCCACCTACGAGCAGTACTTC. Amino acids: CATSAGATYEQYF.

There are many counts of this clonotype. The chain combines TRBV7-9 with TRBJ2-7; TRBD2 matches 8 bases. V trimming: 4 bases; J trimming: 5 bases; junction bases outside the gene matches: 10. Per germline, CDR1 SEHNR and CDR2 FQNEAQ (reference sequence). There are 15 residues in the CDR3. CDR3 amino acids: CASSSGLAVWNEQYF. The CDR3 DNA reads TGTGCCAGCAGCTCAGGACTAGCAGTATGGAACGAGCAGTACTTC.

The sample holds a few counts of this clonotype. The rearrangement joins TRBV10-3 to TRBJ2-5; 8 bases are a match to TRBD2. With 0 bases clipped from V and 7 bases from J, the junction kept 4 bases outside the gene matches. The CDR3 spans 14 residues. Germline CDR1 is ENHRY and CDR2 is SYGVKD. For the CDR3, the DNA is TGTGCCATCAGTGAGTCCACTAGCGGTTGGACCCAGTACTTC. Its translation is CAISESTSGWTQYF.

This clonotype was picked up many times. The rearrangement joins TRBV14 to TRBJ2-7; unclear D gene. The CDR3 totals 14 residues. The germline V gene has CDR1 SGHDN and CDR2 FVKESK. With 3 bases removed from V and 6 bases from J, the gap between germline ends came to 15 bases. The CDR3 here is CASSQSTFFGEQYF. The CDR3 nucleotides read TGTGCCAGCAGCCAGTCCACGTTTTTCGGCGAGCAGTACTTC.

The CDR3: CASSGRQGGRYGYTF. The CDR3 nucleotides are TGTGCCAGCAGTGGCCGACAGGGGGGCCGATATGGCTACACCTTC. The rearrangement joins TRBV6-1 to TRBJ1-2; 9 bases line up with TRBD1. This CDR3 is 15 amino acids long. Looked up from germline, CDR1 is MNHNS and CDR2 is SASEGT. The V gene end was trimmed by 4 bases and the J gene end by 5 bases; junction bases not matched to a gene: 8.

In its sample, this clonotype was seen many times. This chain links TRBV20-1 with TRBJ2-1, with D unresolved. Germline V CDR1 and CDR2: DFQATT, SNEGSKA (reference sequence). Deletions cut 1 base from V and 12 bases from J, with 10 bases between. CDR3 length: 11 residues. The CDR3 bases are TGCAGTGCTAGAGTCCTTGACGGGCAGTTCTTC. Translating gives CSARVLDGQFF.

This clonotype was counted between two and nine times. The chain uses TRBV19 and TRBJ2-1; 12 nucleotides agree with TRBD2. V was pared by 3 bases and J by 4 bases, with 13 bases of the junction left unmatched. From germline, CDR1 is LNHDA and CDR2 SQIVND (reference sequence). The CDR3 totals 19 residues. CDR3 bases: TGTGCCAGTAGTATTCAGACTAGCGGGAGAGGGGGGGTTTACAATGAGCAGTTCTTC. Translation gives CASSIQTSGRGGVYNEQFF.

This clonotype was observed at least ten times. This chain connects TRBV5-1 to TRBJ1-1; D is uncertain. Germline V CDR1 and CDR2: SGHRS, YFSETQ. The CDR3 is 14 amino acids. The ends were cut back, 7 bases at V and 1 base at J, with 14 bases in the middle. The CDR3: CASGTHSGNTEAFF. CDR3 coding DNA: TGCGCCAGCGGAACCCACAGCGGGAACACTGAAGCTTTCTTT.

This clonotype was seen a handful of times. CDR3 DNA: TGTGCCAGCAGCTCCCAGAGGGCCTCCTACGAGCAGTACTTC. Translation: CASSSQRASYEQYF. V and J are TRBV7-2 and TRBJ2-7, with TRBD2 as a possible D gene (5 bases). This CDR3 is 14 amino acids long. V was clipped by 4 bases and J by 0 bases, with 10 bases between them. Per the germline V gene, CDR1 is SGHTA and CDR2 is FQGNSA. Based on the CDR3 plus reference TRBV7-2 and TRBJ2-7, the full variable domain is GAGVSQSPSNKVTEKGKDVELRCDPISGHTALYWYRQSLGQGLEFLIYFQGNSAPDKSGLPSDRFSAERTGGSVSTLTIQRTQQEDSAVYLCASSSQRASYEQYFGPGTRLTVT.

This clonotype has a count of ten or more. The chain combines TRBV4-2 with TRBJ2-5; TRBD2 aligns across 11 bases. The V and J ends lost 1 base and 4 bases, in that order; junction bases with no gene match: 2. The CDR3 contains 15 residues. CDR1 and CDR2 (germline): LGHNA, YNFKEQ. CDR3 in DNA: TGTGCCAGCAGCCAAGGACTAGCGGGGACAGAGACCCAGTACTTC. It codes for CASSQGLAGTETQYF.

This clonotype has at least ten counts. The rearrangement links TRBV11-2 to TRBJ2-7, with 9 bases lining up with TRBD2. From germline, CDR1 is SGHAT and CDR2 FQNNGV. Trimming took 3 bases from V and 3 from J; bases not matched to a gene: 6. The CDR3 consists of 15 residues. CDR3 sequence (DNA): TGTGCCAGCAGCTTCCAAGCGGGGGGCTTCTACGAGCAGTACTTC. Its translation is CASSFQAGGFYEQYF.

This clonotype was found a few times. CDR3 residues: CASSRPGGDGPPDTQYF. Here the CDR3 DNA reads TGCGCCAGCTCCCGGCCCGGGGGCGACGGACCACCAGATACGCAGTATTTT. The J gene is TRBJ2-3, the V gene TRBV5-1; D possibly matches TRBD1 or TRBD2 (6 bases each). Germline CDR1 and CDR2: SGHRS and YFSETQ. The CDR3 is 17 amino acids. The V and J ends lost 7 bases and 4 bases respectively, with 25 bases between them.

The sample holds a few counts of this clonotype. V usage is TRBV6-1 and J usage is TRBJ2-7; 9 nucleotides match TRBD1. The length of the CDR3 is 16 residues. Germline CDR1 reads MNHNS; CDR2 reads SASEGT. V gave up 8 bases and J gave up 5 bases; unmatched junction bases: 16. This CDR3 is CASQQTPGQGSHEQYF. CDR3 bases: TGTGCCAGCCAGCAGACCCCGGGACAGGGTTCTCACGAGCAGTACTTC.

This clonotype was found many times. The chain has TRBV7-2 and TRBJ2-1, with 12 positions matching TRBD2. The CDR3 runs 15 residues. Germline V gene sequence: CDR1 SGHTA, CDR2 FQGNSA. V shed 5 bases and J 7 bases; nucleotides not matched to a gene: 6. This chain's CDR3 is CASSLGLAGWNEQFF. CDR3 nucleotide sequence: TGTGCCAGCAGCCTCGGACTAGCGGGATGGAATGAGCAGTTCTTC.

Of note for this clonotype: One base away lies a much larger clone, so this may be a sequencing read error. This chain connects TRBV28 to TRBJ1-5, with D hard to call. CDR1 is MDHEN, CDR2 SYDVKM, per germline. The CDR3 covers 14 residues. Trimming took off 3 bases at V and 7 bases at J, with 13 bases between the two ends. The DNA for the CDR3 is TGTGCCAGCAGTTTTGAAAGGGCGGTCCAGCCCCAGCATTTT. Protein product: CASSFERAVQPQHF.

This clonotype appeared many times. The V call is TRBV5-1, the J call TRBJ2-7, with D tentatively TRBD1 (6 bases). The V and J ends lost 0 bases and 4 bases respectively, with 11 bases between them. CDR3 size: 14 residues. Germline V gene data show CDR1 as SGHRS and CDR2 as YFSETQ. The CDR3 loop reads CASSLAGDTYEQYF. The CDR3 coding sequence is TGCGCCAGCAGCTTGGCAGGGGACACGTACGAGCAGTACTTC.

This clonotype was seen once. This sequence may be a read error, since a much larger clone differs from it by one base. The chain recombines TRBV15 with TRBJ2-7, with TRBD1 identical over 11 bases. The germline V gene has CDR1 LNHNV and CDR2 YYDKDF (reference sequence). This CDR3 spans 14 amino acids. CDR3 protein: CAISRRGQGGEQYF. The DNA of the CDR3 is TGTGCCATCAGCAGAAGGGGACAGGGGGGCGAGCAGTACTTC. Full variable domain (remainder filled in from reference TRBV15 and TRBJ2-7): DAMVIQNPRYQVTQFGKPVTLSCSQTLNHNVMYWYQQKSSQAPKLLFHYYDKDFNNEADTPDNFQSRRPNTSFCFLDIRSPGLGDTAMYLCAISRRGQGGEQYFGPGTRLTVT.

Ten or more counts support this clonotype. The chain has TRBV5-1 and TRBJ2-6; D ambiguous. The germline gives CDR1 SGHRS, CDR2 YFSETQ. Trimming pared 0 bases from V and 0 bases from J, leaving 10 bases between. This CDR3 is built from 17 residues. CDR3 amino acids: CASSLGSTYSGANVLTF. Here the CDR3 DNA reads TGCGCCAGCAGCTTGGGATCTACGTACTCTGGGGCCAACGTCCTGACTTTC. Variable domain in full (rest from reference TRBV5-1 and TRBJ2-6): KAGVTQTPRYLIKTRGQQVTLSCSPISGHRSVSWYQQTPGQGLQFLFEYFSETQRNKGNFPGRFSGRQFSNSRSEMNVSTLELGDSALYLCASSLGSTYSGANVLTFGAGSRLTVL.

This clonotype appeared many times. This chain links TRBV10-3 with TRBJ2-1; TRBD1 matches at 8 bases. Germline-derived CDR1 and CDR2 are ENHRY and SYGVKD. CDR3 length equals 16 residues. Unmatched junction bases numbered 5, after V lost 0 bases and J lost 4 bases. DNA for the CDR3: TGTGCCATCAGTGAGTCCTGGGGACAGGAGTACAATGAGCAGTTCTTC. Protein: CAISESWGQEYNEQFF.

This clonotype has ten or more counts. The V call is TRBV29-1, the J call TRBJ1-1, with a weak D call TRBD1 (5 bases). There are 15 residues in the CDR3. CDR1 and CDR2 from the germline V gene are SQVTM and ANQGSEA. Between the trimmed V and J ends, which lost 4 bases and 4 bases, there was a span of 19 bases. In nucleotides, the CDR3 is TGCAGCGTTGCCGGACACGGGGTAATCGGCACTGAAGCTTTCTTT. It is translated as CSVAGHGVIGTEAFF.

V gene TRBV5-1 combines with J gene TRBJ2-1; 9 nucleotides align to TRBD2. This CDR3 is 15 amino acids long. V lost 4 bases and J lost 7; bases outside the gene matches: 9. Germline V gene lookup returns CDR1 SGHRS and CDR2 YFSETQ. CDR3 residues: CASSLGAGGPNEQFF. The CDR3 bases are TGCGCCAGCAGCCTGGGGGCGGGGGGGCCGAATGAGCAGTTCTTC.

In this sample, this clonotype turned up a few times. The V call is TRBV7-3, the J call TRBJ2-7; TRBD2 is a possible D gene (6 bases). This CDR3 is 15 amino acids long. The germline V gene has CDR1 SGHTA and CDR2 FQGTGA. V was cut by 4 bases and J by 2 bases, with 15 bases left in between. The CDR3 region is CASSSRHGGTYEQYF. The CDR3 DNA reads as TGTGCCAGCAGCTCCAGGCACGGAGGGACCTACGAGCAGTACTTC.

This sequence joins TRBV20-1 and TRBJ2-7; D perhaps matches TRBD2 (6 bases). Germline-derived CDR1 and CDR2 are DFQATT and SNEGSKA (reference sequence). The CDR3 contains 15 residues. The V gene lost 1 base and the J gene lost 1 base, with 14 bases spanning the gap. CDR3 loop: CSARVGGRRSYEQYF. CDR3 sequence (DNA): TGCAGTGCTAGAGTTGGGGGGAGAAGGTCCTACGAGCAGTACTTC.

This clonotype has a count of ten or more. The chain has TRBV11-2 and TRBJ2-5; D possibly uses TRBD1 or TRBD2 (5 bases each). CDR1 is SGHAT, CDR2 FQNNGV, per germline. The V end was cut by 1 base, the J end by 1 base, with 10 bases between. The CDR3 extends over 15 amino acids. In nucleotides, the CDR3 is TGTGCCAGCAGCTTAGCTGGGGGTGGCCAAGAGACCCAGTACTTC. Its translation: CASSLAGGGQETQYF.

This clonotype was observed a few times. The chain has TRBV4-3 and TRBJ2-5, with 10 bases that match TRBD2. The CDR3 is made up of 16 amino acids. Germline values: CDR1 LGHNA, CDR2 YSLEER. With V trimmed by 0 bases and J by 4 bases, 5 bases remained unmatched. CDR3 amino acids: CASSQDWASGRETQYF. CDR3 DNA sequence: TGCGCCAGCAGCCAAGATTGGGCTAGCGGGAGAGAGACCCAGTACTTC.

This clonotype was observed a few times. This sequence joins TRBV30 and TRBJ2-6; D not certain. This CDR3 has 16 residues. V lost 2 bases and J 0 bases, leaving 11 bases between the germline ends. Germline CDR1 reads GTSNPN; CDR2 reads SVGIG (reference sequence). The chain's CDR3 is CAWSPGLSSGANVLTF. CDR3 in DNA: TGTGCCTGGAGTCCGGGTCTAAGCTCTGGGGCCAACGTCCTGACTTTC.

This clonotype was detected many times. The chain combines TRBV28 with TRBJ2-2, with TRBD1 matching 9 bases. Looked up from germline, CDR1 is MDHEN and CDR2 is SYDVKM. The CDR3 covers 15 residues. Trimming removed 9 bases from V and 2 bases from J; junction bases left unmatched: 7. The chain's CDR3 is CASTPTGGNTGELFF. The CDR3 coding sequence is TGTGCCAGTACCCCGACAGGGGGAAACACCGGGGAGCTGTTTTTT.

This clonotype was detected ten times or more. V and J are TRBV6-5 and TRBJ2-3, with 7 bases lining up with TRBD1. The CDR3 has 15 amino acids. The V gene's germline CDR1 is MNHEY and CDR2 SVGAGI. J lost 6 bases, V lost 5 bases, and 11 bases had no gene match. In DNA, the CDR3 is TGTGCCAGCAGTAACCCCAGGACAGGTGGGGATACGCAGTATTTT. As protein: CASSNPRTGGDTQYF.

This clonotype was observed a handful of times. This chain joins TRBV12-3 or TRBV12-4 and TRBJ2-2, with TRBD1 identical over 8 bases. The V gene end was trimmed by 6 bases and the J gene end by 1 base; junction bases not matched to a gene: 7. The CDR3 runs 16 residues. Here the CDR3 reads CASSEEGQVNTGELFF. CDR3 in DNA: TGTGCCAGCAGCGAAGAGGGACAGGTGAACACCGGGGAGCTGTTTTTT.